A single TCR beta chain is shown here with its context. The antigen remains unidentified. The data were obtained in a study of T cell responses to AZD1222 COVID-19 vaccine. Study observations and caveats: Donors skewed white British and female; clonal diversity was possibly underestimated.

V gave up 1 base and J gave up 6 bases, with 9 bases separating them. CDR1 is SGHTA, CDR2 FQGTGA, per germline. This CDR3 spans 14 amino acids. Profiling relied on immunoSEQ multiplex PCR, and the TCRdb table lists in-frame clones only, not all of them. There are about 160,000 clones in the sample; about nine tenths occur only once, and 1.5% to 2% lies in the top ten. The clonotype comes from an adult in good health. The V gene is TRBV7-3, the J gene TRBJ2-2, with D hard to call. The sample was peripheral blood, taken on day 0 of AZD1222 vaccination. Written as DNA, the CDR3 is TGTGCCAGCAGCTTAATGGCCCGGGCCGGGGAGCTGTTTTTT. Its translation is CASSLMARAGELFF.